This T cell receptor (beta chain) was identified during a study of blood T cell repertoires in COVID-19. Study-wide background: COVID-19 samples collected from the United States, Italy and Spain covered acute and convalescent phases. The cDNA or gDNA used as material had been derived from T cells, B-cell-depleted T cells, or PBMCs.

Germline V gives CDR1 SGHNT, CDR2 YYREEE (reference sequence). With 3 bases clipped from V and 4 bases from J, the junction kept 3 bases outside the gene matches. The CDR3 length is 16 residues. Measured with immunoSEQ multiplex PCR; TCRdb has only the in-frame clones, and not every one. The table lists hundreds of thousands of clones, around 87% of them singletons, with 3% to 4% in the top ten. The source of this sequence is a woman between 45 and 60 years old with active or convalescent COVID-19. The material sequenced was peripheral blood. The chain carries TRBV5-4 and TRBJ2-1; 14 nucleotides align to TRBD2. CDR3 DNA: TGTGCCAGCAGCTCGAGGACTAGCGGGAGGTACAATGAGCAGTTCTTC. The encoded protein is CASSSRTSGRYNEQFF.